This T cell receptor beta chain was sequenced for a study of blood T cell dynamics during melanoma immunotherapy. Measured with immunoSEQ multiplex PCR; TCRdb has only the in-frame clones, and not every one. The repertoire holds approximately 28,000 clones, with over 80% as singletons. Time point denoted: week 3, after first cycle of checkpoint inhibitor. Source: blood, taken from a patient treated with checkpoint blockade. This TCR was sampled from a human donor with melanoma.

The CDR3 DNA reads TGTGCCAGCAGCGGGACTGTGAGCTCCTATAATTCACCCCTCCACTTT. This translates into CASSGTVSSYNSPLHF. The chain is built from TRBV2 and TRBJ1-6; possible D gene TRBD1, 5 bases. With 6 bases removed from V and 0 bases from J, the gap between germline ends came to 12 bases. Germline lookup yields CDR1 SNHLY and CDR2 FYNNEI. CDR3 size: 16 residues. Full variable domain (remainder filled in from reference TRBV2 and TRBJ1-6): EPEVTQTPSHQVTQMGQEVILRCVPISNHLYFYWYRQILGQKVEFLVSFYNNEISEKSEIFDDQFSVERPDGSNFTLKIRSTKLEDSAMYFCASSGTVSSYNSPLHFGNGTRLTVT.